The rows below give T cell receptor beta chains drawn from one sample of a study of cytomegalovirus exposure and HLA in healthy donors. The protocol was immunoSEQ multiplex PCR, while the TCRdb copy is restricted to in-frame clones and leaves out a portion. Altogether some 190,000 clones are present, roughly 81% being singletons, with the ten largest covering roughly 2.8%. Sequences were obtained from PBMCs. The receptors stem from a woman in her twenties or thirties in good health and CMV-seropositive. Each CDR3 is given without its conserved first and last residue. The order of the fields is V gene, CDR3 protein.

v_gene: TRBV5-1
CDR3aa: ASSSGLAGLGPQETQY

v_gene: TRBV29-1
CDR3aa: SVLDRGQGQPQH

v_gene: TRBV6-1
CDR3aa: ASSVKGGGSEKLF

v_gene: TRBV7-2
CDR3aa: ASSLTGQNQETQY

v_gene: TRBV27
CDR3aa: ASGSRDRMNTEAF

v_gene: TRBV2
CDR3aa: ASSPQAGNQPQH

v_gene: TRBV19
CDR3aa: ASSHLISDSLSYEQY

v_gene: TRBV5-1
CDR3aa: ASRRPTDTQY

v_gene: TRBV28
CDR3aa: ASAPGGRKETQY

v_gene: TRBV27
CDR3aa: ASSYGPGTGGFGTEAF